This entry features one TCR beta chain sequence. The data stem from a study of blood T cell repertoires in COVID-19. Study in general: Specimens from acute and convalescent COVID-19 originated in the United States, Italy and Spain. T cells, B-cell-depleted T cells, or PBMCs supplied cDNA or gDNA.

Seattle enrolled patients during active infection and tracked them longitudinally. V was trimmed by 3 bases and J by 5 bases, leaving 15 bases between them. CDR3 length: 14 residues. CDR1 is SGDLS and CDR2 is YYNGEE in the germline V gene. Clones were read by immunoSEQ multiplex PCR, and TCRdb kept only the in-frame ones, dropping some. The table has 250,000 to 300,000 clones, roughly nine tenths seen once. The rearrangement links TRBV9 to TRBJ2-7; D unresolved. The receptor was isolated from a woman in her twenties or thirties with COVID-19, enrolled during active disease. Sequenced input: peripheral blood. The CDR3 is CASSANLVSDEQYF. The CDR3 nucleotides read TGTGCCAGCAGCGCGAATTTGGTTTCGGACGAGCAGTACTTC.